This T cell receptor beta chain was recorded in a study of post-analysis software for immune sequencing data. Study-wide background: Recorded subtypes: relapsing-remitting, secondary progressive, progressive-relapsing; some patients unannotated.

Unique molecular identifiers were present in the TCR beta cDNA libraries. Input populations of 1 to 10 million T cells gave rise to around 500,000 cDNA molecules. Each CDR3 protein gets one entry after TCRdb re-called the PCR reads with MiXCR. The sample shows 700,000 to 900,000 distinct CDR3 sequences, around 45% of them seen only once. Findings and limits, study-wide: Patients with multiple sclerosis recorded significantly lower normalized Chao1 diversity than controls, the study found. Patients used four to six TRBV segments, including TRBV5-6, TRBV5-1 and TRBV20-1, more often than controls. Under the F measure, samples that were prepared in one batch clustered strongly together.

V shed 5 bases and J shed 3 bases, with 9 bases lying between them. The CDR3 totals 12 residues. Germline-derived CDR1 and CDR2 are SQVTM and ANQGSEA. Worth noting for this clonotype: The antigen is undetermined.

Specimen: blood. This rearrangement joins TRBV29-1 to TRBJ2-3; D unclear. The TCR comes from a girl aged 10 to 17 with multiple sclerosis. CDR3 sequence reads: CSVSRLTDTQYF. CDR3 in DNA: TGCAGCGTTTCCAGGTTAACAGATACGCAGTATTTT.